A selection of T cell receptor beta chains follows, all from one sample in a study of cytomegalovirus exposure and HLA in healthy donors. Here immunoSEQ multiplex PCR was the method, and the copy in TCRdb shows in-frame clones only, minus some. The sample holds over 150,000 clones, roughly two thirds seen once. Sequenced sample: PBMCs. The receptors were gathered from a woman aged 18-29 years in good health and CMV-seropositive. Each CDR3 is given with its conserved first and last residue. The D gene is left open where the match is weak. Where a row states a size, it is once, few, many or the class of an expanded clone; other rows omit it.

V	D	J	size	DNA	CDR3
TRBV7-9	.	TRBJ1-1	.	TGTGCCAGCAGCCACAGGGAGAACACTGTAGCTTTCTTT	CASSHRENTVAFF
TRBV25-1	.	TRBJ2-5	once	TGTGCCAGCAGTGATCCGACACGAACAGGGTCGGGCGGCGGGACCCAGTACTTC	CASSDPTRTGSGGGTQYF
TRBV14	.	TRBJ1-1	.	TGTGCCAGCAGCCTCGGGGGTAGGCGGAAAGCTTTCTTT	CASSLGGRRKAFF
TRBV5-4	TRBD1	TRBJ1-6	.	TGTGCCAGCAGCTTAGGGACAGGGGGCTTCAAGTCGAATTCACCCCTCCACTTT	CASSLGTGGFKSNSPLHF
TRBV15	.	TRBJ2-2	.	TGTGCCACCAGCGCCGCCCGAGGTTCGAACACCGGGGAGCTGTTTTTT	CATSAARGSNTGELFF
TRBV29-1	.	TRBJ2-3	.	TGCAGCGCAGACGTGGAGGGGACTCGGACAGATACGCAGTATTTT	CSADVEGTRTDTQYF
TRBV6-5	.	TRBJ1-2	.	TGTGCCAGCAGTTACTCGACGAACGGACAGACATATGGCTACACCTTC	CASSYSTNGQTYGYTF
TRBV7-6	.	TRBJ2-7	.	TGTGCCAGCAGCGAGGGACACCTAGGCGAGCAGTACTTC	CASSEGHLGEQYF
TRBV5-1	.	TRBJ1-2	.	TGCGCCAGCAGCCGTCTACAGGGTGCGGACTATGGCTACACCTTC	CASSRLQGADYGYTF
TRBV10-3	TRBD1	TRBJ2-7	.	TGTGCCATCAGCCAAAGGGACAGTCTGGGCGAGCAGTACTTC	CAISQRDSLGEQYF
TRBV6-5	TRBD2	TRBJ2-7	few	TGTGCCAGCAGTTACTCCGGGACTAGCGTCTACGAGCAGTACTTC	CASSYSGTSVYEQYF
TRBV19	.	TRBJ1-4	.	TGTGCCAGTTTCCGGGGAGGTTGGCATGAAAAACTGTTTTTT	CASFRGGWHEKLFF
TRBV27	TRBD1	TRBJ2-5	few	TGTGCCAGCAGCCCACGGACAGGGCCCCAAGAGACCCAGTACTTC	CASSPRTGPQETQYF
TRBV6-6	TRBD1	TRBJ2-3	.	TGTGCCAGCAGTTACTCGGAACAGGGGACGCAGTATTTT	CASSYSEQGTQYF
TRBV11-2	TRBD2	TRBJ2-1	.	TGTGCCAGCAGCTTTAGGACTAGCGGCCACAATGAGCAGTTCTTC	CASSFRTSGHNEQFF
TRBV7-3	.	TRBJ2-6	.	TGTGCCAGCAGCAGATCCCAGGGGTTTGGGGCCAACGTCCTGACTTTC	CASSRSQGFGANVLTF
TRBV5-6	.	TRBJ1-1	few	TGTGCCAGCAGCTTGAGTTCGAGACGGGAGAACACTGAAGCTTTCTTT	CASSLSSRRENTEAFF
TRBV21-1	.	TRBJ2-7	few	TGTGCCAGCAGCAGGAGGGGGGACAGGGGGCACGAGCAGTACTTC	CASSRRGDRGHEQYF
TRBV5-4	TRBD2	TRBJ2-2	.	TGTGCCAGCAGCGCGGGGAGGGGCACCGGGGAGCTGTTTTTT	CASSAGRGTGELFF
TRBV14	.	TRBJ1-1	.	TGTGCCAGCAGGCCTACAGGGTTAGATGAAGCTTTCTTT	CASRPTGLDEAFF
TRBV30	TRBD1	TRBJ2-7	few	TGTGCCTGGAGTGTACTTAAACCCGGGACAGGGCACTACGAGCAGTACTTC	CAWSVLKPGTGHYEQYF
TRBV6-6	TRBD2	TRBJ2-2	.	TGTGCCAGCAGTTTGACTAGCGGGGCCGGGGAGCTGTTTTTT	CASSLTSGAGELFF
TRBV6-1	.	TRBJ1-2	few	TGTGCCAGCAGTGAATTGGCCATTGGTGGCTACACCTTC	CASSELAIGGYTF
TRBV6-6	.	TRBJ2-2	.	TGTGCCAGACCGAAGGATACAGTTTTCTTTCCCGGGGAGCTGTTTTTT	CARPKDTVFFPGELFF
TRBV4-1	TRBD1	TRBJ2-7	.	TGCGCCAGCAGCCAAGTCCCCGGGACAGGGCCCTACGAGCAGTACTTC	CASSQVPGTGPYEQYF
TRBV2	TRBD1	TRBJ1-1	.	TGTGCCAGCAGATCTGACAGGGTGGTAACTGAAGCTTTCTTT	CASRSDRVVTEAFF
TRBV5-1	.	TRBJ1-1	.	TGCGCCAGCAGCTCATCCTCAGGGTCCACTGAAGCTTTCTTT	CASSSSSGSTEAFF
TRBV4-2	.	TRBJ2-2	.	TGTGCCAGCAGACCGTTCCAGGGTTACACCGGGGAGCTGTTTTTT	CASRPFQGYTGELFF
TRBV29-1	.	TRBJ1-1	.	TGCAGCGGCCTGGGGGGGGGCACTGAAGCTTTCTTT	CSGLGGGTEAFF
TRBV7-2	.	TRBJ2-2	.	TGTGCCAGCAGACTTACAGTGCCGAACACCGGGGAGCTGTTTTTT	CASRLTVPNTGELFF
TRBV7-9	.	TRBJ2-7	.	TGTGCCAGCAGCTTAAGTCTCGACAGAAAAAACTACGAGCAGTACTTC	CASSLSLDRKNYEQYF
TRBV7-9	TRBD2	TRBJ2-5	few	TGTGCCAGCAGCGGACTAGCGGGGAAGACCCCCCAAGAGACCCAGTACTTC	CASSGLAGKTPQETQYF
TRBV7-9	TRBD1	TRBJ1-2	.	TGTGCCAGCAGCCGTGGGGACAGGGCCCTTTATGGCTACACCTTC	CASSRGDRALYGYTF
TRBV2	.	TRBJ1-4	.	TGTGCCAGCAGTGAAGTGGGCAGGGATAATGAAAAACTGTTTTTT	CASSEVGRDNEKLFF
TRBV19	TRBD1	TRBJ1-1	.	TGTGCCAGTAGGATTAGACAGGGGGGGAGGGACACTGAAGCTTTCTTT	CASRIRQGGRDTEAFF
TRBV5-1	TRBD2	TRBJ2-3	.	TGCGCCAGCAGCCCGACAGCGGGGGTTTTGGCAGATACGCAGTATTTT	CASSPTAGVLADTQYF
TRBV6-5	.	TRBJ1-2	once	TGTGCCAGCTACAACCGGGGCTATGGCTACACCTTC	CASYNRGYGYTF
TRBV6-5	.	TRBJ1-5	.	TGTGCCAGCAGTTATGGAGGGGATAGCAATCAGCCCCAGCATTTT	CASSYGGDSNQPQHF
TRBV30	TRBD2	TRBJ2-1	.	TGTGCCTGGCGATCAGCGGGAGCGTTGGGCAATGAGCAGTTCTTC	CAWRSAGALGNEQFF
TRBV5-4	TRBD2	TRBJ2-7	.	TGTGCCAGCAGGCGGGCGGGAGGGCCACGGGAGCAGTACTTC	CASRRAGGPREQYF
TRBV18	TRBD1	TRBJ1-4	.	TGTGCCAGCTCACCTGGACAGGATACTAATGAAAAACTGTTTTTT	CASSPGQDTNEKLFF
TRBV4-3	.	TRBJ1-4	few	TGCGCCAGCAGCCAACCCAGTTACGAAAAACTGTTTTTT	CASSQPSYEKLFF
TRBV29-1	.	TRBJ2-7	.	TGCAGCGTTGAAGACGTGGGCGAACATCAGTACTTC	CSVEDVGEHQYF
TRBV6-5	.	TRBJ1-1	.	TGTGCCAGCAGTCAGGCGGGGGCAAACACTGAAGCTTTCTTT	CASSQAGANTEAFF
TRBV27	TRBD2	TRBJ2-3	.	TGTGCCAGCAGTTTATTGGGGCGGGAGAAAGATACGCAGTATTTT	CASSLLGREKDTQYF
TRBV19	.	TRBJ1-5	.	TGTGCCAGTAGTATAGGTTCTAGGGGGAATCAGCCCCAGCATTTT	CASSIGSRGNQPQHF
TRBV7-3	.	TRBJ1-1	.	TGTGCCAGCAGCCCTCAGACAGAGAACACTGAAGCTTTCTTT	CASSPQTENTEAFF
TRBV19	.	TRBJ1-5	.	TGTGCCAGTAGTCCACTCAAGGGTCAGGGGTCGGGCAATCAGCCCCAGCATTTT	CASSPLKGQGSGNQPQHF
TRBV7-6	.	TRBJ1-5	.	TGTGCCAGCAGCTTAGAGAGGGGGGGTCAGCCCCAGCATTTT	CASSLERGGQPQHF
TRBV28	TRBD1	TRBJ2-7	.	TGTGCCAGCACGGACAGGGTCGAGCAGTACTTC	CASTDRVEQYF
TRBV6-1	.	TRBJ1-2	.	TGTGCCAGCAGTGGGTGGGACTCTCAGGGCTACACCTTC	CASSGWDSQGYTF
TRBV6-1	.	TRBJ2-2	.	TGTGCCAGCAGTGTACAGGAGGGGTCCGGGGAGCTGTTTTTT	CASSVQEGSGELFF
TRBV5-1	.	TRBJ2-1	.	TGCGCCAGCAGCTTGGCTAGACGGGGTGAGCAGTTCTTC	CASSLARRGEQFF
TRBV18	.	TRBJ2-1	.	TGTGCCAGCTCACCACCCCAGCGGAACTACAATGAGCAGTTCTTC	CASSPPQRNYNEQFF
TRBV4-1	TRBD1	TRBJ1-5	.	TGCGCCAGCAGCCAAGAGGGACAGGGGGGGTATAGCAATCAGCCCCAGCATTTT	CASSQEGQGGYSNQPQHF
TRBV27	TRBD2	TRBJ2-7	.	TGTGCCAGCAGTTACCAAGCGGGAGAGTCGGACGAGCAGTACTTC	CASSYQAGESDEQYF
TRBV28	TRBD1	TRBJ1-1	.	TGTGCCAGCAGCTTGGGACAGGCGTCGAGCACTGAAGCTTTCTTT	CASSLGQASSTEAFF
TRBV25-1	.	TRBJ2-2	few	TGTGCCAGCAGTGAGGTCCGCGCCGGGGAGCTGTTTTTT	CASSEVRAGELFF
TRBV28	.	TRBJ2-7	.	TGTGCCAGCAGTCCCGACACGGAATACGAGCAGTACTTC	CASSPDTEYEQYF
TRBV18	.	TRBJ1-5	.	TGTGCCAGCTCACCACTAGTGAATCAGCCCCAGCATTTT	CASSPLVNQPQHF